This T cell receptor beta chain is drawn from a study of PD-L1 blockade in urothelial cancer. Whole-study context: Each blood sample yielded a median of about 150,000 T cells.

The repertoire was sequenced with immunoSEQ multiplex PCR; TCRdb's copy has only in-frame clones and lacks some. The table has roughly 29,000 clones, 80% to 90% seen once. CDR1 SEHNR and CDR2 FQNEAQ come from the germline V gene (reference sequence). Trimming stripped 4 bases from V and 2 bases from J, with 12 bases between. The CDR3 has 15 amino acids. Time point in this sample: peripheral blood 6 weeks after treatment start. The patients' disease, urothelial carcinoma, was locally advanced or metastatic. The chain links TRBV7-9 to TRBJ1-5, with D tentatively TRBD1 (6 bases). This material consisted of PBMCs, taken around atezolizumab (anti-PD-L1) treatment. The receptor was derived from a man between 65 and 85 years old with urothelial cancer. Here the CDR3 DNA reads TGTGCCAGCAGCTCGTCAGGGGTGGGCAATCAGCCCCAGCATTTT. Translation: CASSSSGVGNQPQHF.